This TCR beta chain is from a study of T-cell memory formation after mild COVID-19. Study as a whole: TCR clusters were largely donor specific.

To note about this clonotype: Antigen specificity is unknown.

The authors produced TCR alpha and TCR beta cDNA libraries with sample barcodes and UMIs by 5'RACE using constant-segment primers. TCRdb analysed the 5' RACE reads with MiXCR anew, one entry per CDR3 protein. The sample has approximately 350,000 distinct CDR3 sequences; roughly 14% are singletons. The CDR3 totals 15 residues. CDR1 is MNHEY and CDR2 is SVGEGT in the germline V gene. V was trimmed by 4 bases and J by 2 bases, leaving 15 bases between them. Points from the study as a whole: That cross-reactive memory joined was suggested by some responding clones appearing in pre-infection memory. Largely, contracting CD4+ clones fell within CM and EM, and contracting CD8+ clones within EMRA.

The material sequenced was PBMCs or a T cell subset sorted from them (not recorded which). The TCR comes from a man younger than 35 who had mild COVID-19 (a few samples of this study predate the infection). Cell type and time point are not known. The V gene is TRBV6-2 or TRBV6-3, the J gene TRBJ2-7; TRBD1 might be the D (6 bases). The DNA for the CDR3 is TGTGCCAGCAGTTTCCCGCAGGGGCCCCCCTACGAGCAGTACTTC. Protein: CASSFPQGPPYEQYF.